This TCR beta chain was obtained from a study of blood T cell repertoires in COVID-19. Overall study: PBMCs, B-cell-depleted T cells, or T cells were the source of the cDNA or gDNA that made up the material.

Sequencing was performed with immunoSEQ multiplex PCR; in TCRdb, only in-frame clones are kept and a portion is missing. The sample has roughly 290,000 clones, approximately 85% seen once. CDR1 and CDR2 from the germline V gene are SEHNR and FQNEAQ (reference sequence). The ends were cut back, 7 bases at V and 4 bases at J, with 7 bases in the middle. The CDR3 spans 11 residues. Clinical history as reported by participants underpinned cohort assignment. The clonotype comes from a woman aged 25 to 39 who had recovered from COVID-19. This chain uses TRBV7-9 with TRBJ1-1; D is unclear. Sequencing was performed on PBMCs or T cells enriched from blood (not recorded which). The CDR3 DNA sequence: TGTGCCAGCATAACGGGCACTGAAGCTTTCTTT. It translates to CASITGTEAFF.